The next 32 T cell receptor beta chains were all read from a single sample in a study of blood T cell repertoires in COVID-19. Sequencing used immunoSEQ multiplex PCR; TCRdb keeps in-frame clones, though not all of them. This table has 150,000 to 200,000 clones, over 70% appearing once. Sequenced sample: PBMCs or T cells enriched from blood (not recorded which). The source of these receptors is a woman in her sixties who had recovered from COVID-19.

This clone was found once. The chain combines TRBV19 with TRBJ2-2; 8 bases align to TRBD2. The CDR3 is 14 amino acids. Germline CDR1 and CDR2: LNHDA and SQIVND (reference sequence). The junction had 12 bases not matched to a gene; V was cut back by 4 bases and J by 14 bases. The DNA of the CDR3 is TGTGCCAGTAGTACCCCGCGGGGGGAAGGATCACTGTTTTTT. It codes for CASSTPRGEGSLFF.

The chain is built from TRBV11-2 and TRBJ1-1; 7 positions agree with TRBD1. The CDR3 is 14 residues long. CDR1 is SGHAT, CDR2 FQNNGV, per germline. The junction had 7 bases not matched to a gene; V was cut back by 5 bases and J by 4 bases. The CDR3 DNA is TGTGCCAGCAGCGCCTTGACAGGGATCACTGAAGCTTTCTTT. Translated, it gives CASSALTGITEAFF.

V is TRBV11-2 and J is TRBJ1-2; unclear D gene. CDR3 length equals 19 residues. CDR1 SGHAT and CDR2 FQNNGV come from the germline V gene. V was clipped by 3 bases and J by 3 bases, with 26 bases between them. The CDR3 DNA sequence: TGTGCCAGCAGCTTTTTTCGCCCGAACGTGGCAGATTCTTACTATGGCTACACCTTC. Its protein product is CASSFFRPNVADSYYGYTF.

In regard to this clone: Mismatch with germline at one junction end may stem from a read error. The V call is TRBV4-1, the J call TRBJ1-4; 7 bases align to TRBD1. CDR3 length: 13 residues. Germline CDR1 MGHRA, CDR2 YSYEKL. The CDR3 nucleotides are TGCGCCAGCAGCCACCTAGGGGGCAGTAAACGGATTTTT. Translating it yields CASSHLGGSKRIF.

This chain uses TRBV4-1 with TRBJ1-1; 8 bases fit TRBD1. This CDR3 has 17 amino acids. After removal of 2 bases from V and 6 bases from J, the junction contained 14 bases not matched to a gene. The germline CDR1 and CDR2 sequences are MGHRA and YSYEKL. The CDR3 coding sequence is TGCGCCAGCAGCCAAACCCCCTCCGCGCAGGGGGCAGCTGAAGCTTTCTTT. This encodes CASSQTPSAQGAAEAFF.

The V gene is TRBV7-3, the J gene TRBJ2-1; TRBD2 aligns across 9 bases. CDR3 length equals 16 residues. Germline trimming cut 2 bases from V and 8 bases from J; bases unmatched to any gene: 10. Germline values: CDR1 SGHTA, CDR2 FQGTGA. The CDR3 loop reads CASSLEGGRAHHEQFF. The CDR3 DNA is TGTGCCAGCAGCTTAGAGGGCGGGAGGGCCCACCATGAGCAGTTCTTC.

The V gene is TRBV7-3, the J gene TRBJ2-5, with D possibly being TRBD2 (6 bases). With 5 bases removed from V and 1 base from J, the gap between germline ends came to 14 bases. Germline loops: CDR1 SGHTA, CDR2 FQGTGA. The length of the CDR3 is 15 residues. The CDR3 reads CASSEVGGAQETQYF. The CDR3, as DNA: TGTGCCAGCAGCGAGGTGGGGGGAGCCCAAGAGACCCAGTACTTC.

The chain has TRBV5-1 and TRBJ2-3; 9 bases agree with TRBD2. The CDR3 totals 17 residues. The V and J ends lost 3 bases and 6 bases, in that order; junction bases with no gene match: 14. Germline assignment: CDR1 SGHRS and CDR2 YFSETQ. The chain's CDR3 is CASSSGVIAGARDTQYF. The CDR3 DNA follows: TGCGCCAGCAGCTCGGGGGTTATAGCGGGGGCGAGGGATACGCAGTATTTT.

J is TRBJ1-5 and V is TRBV21-1. TRBV21-1 is a known pseudogene. There are 15 residues in the CDR3. This chain's CDR3 is CASSARGQYVQPQHF. The CDR3, as DNA: TGTGCCAGCAGCGCTCGGGGTCAATATGTACAGCCCCAGCATTTT.

DNA of the CDR3: TGTGCCAGCAGCCCGACGGGTTCTCAAAGTAGCAATCAGCCCCAGCATTTT. Translating gives CASSPTGSQSSNQPQHF. The chain recombines TRBV27 with TRBJ1-5, with D hard to call. CDR1 is MNHEY and CDR2 is SMNVEV in the germline V gene (reference sequence). Trimming cost V 6 bases and J 0 bases, with 18 bases left between them. This CDR3 comprises 17 residues.

The rearrangement links TRBV18 to TRBJ1-5; 8 positions match TRBD1. This CDR3 contains 16 residues. Germline V lookup: CDR1 KGHSH, CDR2 LQKENI. Trimming cost V 2 bases and J 4 bases; bases outside gene matches: 7. CDR3 sequence reads: CASSPSTGVRNQPQHF. The CDR3 DNA follows: TGTGCCAGCTCACCATCGACAGGGGTTAGAAATCAGCCCCAGCATTTT.

The chain employs TRBV18 and TRBJ2-1, with D perhaps TRBD1 (6 bases). This CDR3 has 18 residues. Germline V gives CDR1 KGHSH, CDR2 LQKENI. Deletions cut 3 bases from V and 4 bases from J, with 22 bases between. CDR3 nucleotide sequence: TGTGCCAGCTCACCGCGCGCAGGGGCCCCATCCCCTTACAATGAGCAGTTCTTC. Its protein is CASSPRAGAPSPYNEQFF.

This chain joins TRBV11-2 and TRBJ1-1; D not resolved. The CDR3 loop spans 16 amino acids. The V end lost 5 bases, the J end lost 8 bases, and 24 bases lay between the germline ends. The V gene's germline CDR1 is SGHAT and CDR2 FQNNGV. This CDR3 is CASSPGLPMAPGEAFF. CDR3 DNA sequence: TGTGCCAGCAGCCCCGGACTTCCGATGGCCCCCGGGGAAGCTTTCTTT. The full variable domain, in which reference TRBV11-2 and TRBJ1-1 provide the parts outside the CDR3, is EAGVAQSPRYKIIEKRQSVAFWCNPISGHATLYWYQQILGQGPKLLIQFQNNGVVDDSQLPKDRFSAERLKGVDSTLKIQPAKLEDSAVYLCASSPGLPMAPGEAFFGQGTRLTVV.

The chain couples TRBV4-1 to TRBJ2-1; D gene unclear. Trimming removed 4 bases at V and 0 bases at J, with 10 bases between. The CDR3 is 15 residues long. Per germline, CDR1 MGHRA and CDR2 YSYEKL. The CDR3 sequence is CASSREPSSYNEQFF. The CDR3 DNA reads TGCGCCAGCAGCCGAGAACCCAGCTCCTACAATGAGCAGTTCTTC.

In this sample, this clone turned up a few times. J is TRBJ2-7 and V is TRBV9; the match to TRBD2 covers 16 bases. The V segment lost 2 bases and the J segment 5 bases; nucleotides outside the gene matches: 7. The V gene's germline CDR1 is SGDLS and CDR2 YYNGEE. This CDR3 spans 17 amino acids. The CDR3 DNA is TGTGCCAGCAGCGTCCCGGGACTAGCGGGAGGGCTAGACGAGCAGTACTTC. This encodes CASSVPGLAGGLDEQYF.

The rearrangement links TRBV5-1 to TRBJ2-3; TRBD1 agrees at 10 bases. V trimming: 7 bases; J trimming: 4 bases; junction bases outside the gene matches: 9. Germline lookup yields CDR1 SGHRS and CDR2 YFSETQ. The length of the CDR3 is 15 residues. The CDR3 DNA sequence: TGCGCCAGCGGGATGGGACAGGGGTCCTCAGATACGCAGTATTTT. Protein product: CASGMGQGSSDTQYF. The full variable domain, with the rest looked up from reference TRBV5-1 and TRBJ2-3, is KAGVTQTPRYLIKTRGQQVTLSCSPISGHRSVSWYQQTPGQGLQFLFEYFSETQRNKGNFPGRFSGRQFSNSRSEMNVSTLELGDSALYLCASGMGQGSSDTQYFGPGTRLTVL.

The rearrangement joins TRBV7-3 to TRBJ2-1, with 8 nucleotides matching TRBD2. Per germline, CDR1 SGHTA and CDR2 FQGTGA. The CDR3 has 15 amino acids. V lost 0 bases to trimming and J lost 7 bases; unmatched junction nucleotides: 5. DNA for the CDR3: TGTGCCAGCAGCTTAACGAGCGGGGGATGGAATGAGCAGTTCTTC. This sequence encodes CASSLTSGGWNEQFF.

The chain joins TRBV4-1 to TRBJ2-7, with D unresolved. CDR1 and CDR2 from the germline V gene are MGHRA and YSYEKL. This CDR3 is built from 14 residues. With 2 bases removed from V and 6 bases from J, the gap between germline ends came to 14 bases. The CDR3 DNA reads as TGCGCCAGCAGCCAATCCCGCTCTGGCGGCGAGCAGTACTTC. It specifies CASSQSRSGGEQYF.

The chain uses TRBV9 and TRBJ1-2, with D perhaps TRBD1 (5 bases). The CDR3 consists of 15 residues. V lost 3 bases to trimming and J lost 4 bases, with 16 bases between them. CDR1 and CDR2 (germline): SGDLS, YYNGEE. The CDR3 loop is CASSAQGRTSYGYTF. CDR3 nucleotides: TGTGCCAGCAGCGCCCAAGGACGGACAAGCTATGGCTACACCTTC.

The chain links TRBV5-1 to TRBJ1-1, with TRBD1 as a possible D gene (5 bases). Trimming removed 4 bases at V and 1 base at J, with 5 bases between. From germline, CDR1 is SGHRS and CDR2 YFSETQ. CDR3 length: 12 amino acids. CDR3 region: CASSDRNTEAFF. The CDR3 DNA reads as TGCGCCAGCAGCGACAGGAACACTGAAGCTTTCTTT.

Only a few counts were recorded for this clone. The chain has TRBV5-1 and TRBJ1-4; D may be TRBD1 (5 bases). Trimming stripped 4 bases from V and 8 bases from J, with 15 bases between. Germline CDR1 and CDR2: SGHRS and YFSETQ. This CDR3 contains 14 residues. In nucleotides, the CDR3 is TGCGCCAGCAGCGACCCGGGGGTTGGGGAAAAACTGTTTTTT. Its translation is CASSDPGVGEKLFF.

The chain links TRBV3-1 (or the pseudogene TRBV3-2) to TRBJ2-1, with TRBD1 matching over 8 bases. This CDR3 is built from 16 residues. V gave up 4 bases and J gave up 7 bases; unmatched junction bases: 12. Germline V lookup: CDR1 LGHDT, CDR2 YNNKEL (reference sequence). The DNA for the CDR3 is TGTGCCAGCAGCCCCTACGGACAGGGCCTCGGGAATGAGCAGTTCTTC. This translates into CASSPYGQGLGNEQFF.

The rearrangement joins TRBV27 to TRBJ1-6; 9 bases agree with TRBD1. Unmatched junction bases numbered 6, after V lost 6 bases and J lost 9 bases. Germline CDR1 reads MNHEY; CDR2 reads SMNVEV (reference sequence). The CDR3 length is 14 residues. CDR3 region: CASRTPGQGSPLHF. The CDR3 nucleotides are TGTGCCAGCAGAACACCGGGACAGGGTTCACCCCTCCACTTT.

The rearrangement uses TRBV6-6 and TRBJ2-7; TRBD1 might be the D (5 bases). The length of the CDR3 is 14 residues. Germline-derived CDR1 and CDR2 are MNHNY and SVGAGI (reference sequence). V gave up 6 bases and J gave up 2 bases, with 14 bases separating them. CDR3 amino acids: CASSLSEGAYEQYF. For the CDR3, the DNA is TGTGCCAGCAGCCTGTCGGAAGGGGCCTACGAGCAGTACTTC.

V and J are TRBV3-1 (or the pseudogene TRBV3-2) and TRBJ2-3; 8 nucleotides match TRBD1. Germline CDR1 and CDR2: LGHDT and YNNKEL (reference sequence). The CDR3 is 15 residues long. V dropped 5 bases and J dropped 5; count of bases not matched to a gene: 9. CDR3 in amino acids: CASSLQQGVGDTQYF. The DNA for the CDR3 is TGTGCCAGCAGCTTACAACAGGGGGTGGGAGATACGCAGTATTTT.

This clone appeared once. J is TRBJ2-7 and V is TRBV2; no clear D gene. This CDR3 has 15 amino acids. V lost 2 bases, J lost 4 bases, and 15 bases lay in between. The germline CDR1 and CDR2 sequences are SNHLY and FYNNEI. As DNA, the CDR3 is TGTGCCAGCAGTGAACCCGAGACACGGATTTACGAGCAGTACTTC. This gives the protein CASSEPETRIYEQYF.

The rearrangement uses TRBV18 and TRBJ2-2, with D unresolved. Germline V gives CDR1 KGHSH, CDR2 LQKENI. The V and J ends lost 1 base and 3 bases respectively, with 6 bases between them. The CDR3 has 14 residues. The CDR3 reads CASSPLHDTGELFF. The CDR3 coding sequence is TGTGCCAGCTCACCACTCCATGACACCGGGGAGCTGTTTTTT.

The chain employs TRBV6-2 or TRBV6-3 and TRBJ2-7, with unresolved D. CDR1 and CDR2 from the germline V gene are MNHEY and SVGEGT. The germline V and J ends were trimmed by 3 bases and 2 bases, with 8 bases remaining between them. The CDR3 spans 13 residues. The CDR3 DNA reads as TGTGCCAGCAGTTATTTCCTTACCTACGAGCAGTACTTC. It translates to CASSYFLTYEQYF.

The rearrangement links TRBV5-1 to TRBJ2-1; TRBD1 matches at 12 bases. The CDR3 is 16 residues long. CDR1 SGHRS and CDR2 YFSETQ come from the germline V gene. With 1 base clipped from V and 4 bases from J, the junction kept 3 bases outside the gene matches. CDR3 in amino acids: CASSLSGQGAYNEQFF. The DNA of the CDR3 is TGCGCCAGCAGCTTGTCGGGACAGGGGGCTTACAATGAGCAGTTCTTC.

V usage is TRBV5-1 and J usage is TRBJ1-2; no reliable D call. V gave up 4 bases and J gave up 9 bases, with 19 bases separating them. There are 14 residues in the CDR3. The germline gives CDR1 SGHRS, CDR2 YFSETQ. DNA for the CDR3: TGCGCCAGCAGCCCTACCACGGGATTTGGAAGCTACACCTTC. Its protein is CASSPTTGFGSYTF.

The chain combines TRBV6-5 with TRBJ1-1; D perhaps matches TRBD1 (6 bases). This CDR3 comprises 13 residues. Germline CDR1 MNHEY, CDR2 SVGAGI. Trimming pared 10 bases from V and 1 base from J, leaving 13 bases between. The DNA for the CDR3 is TGTGCCACAGGCGGGGGCCAGAACACTGAAGCTTTCTTT. Amino acids: CATGGGQNTEAFF.

V is TRBV10-3 and J is TRBJ2-5, with D perhaps TRBD1 (6 bases). Germline lookup yields CDR1 ENHRY and CDR2 SYGVKD. The CDR3 has 13 residues. V lost 3 bases, J lost 4 bases, and 9 bases lay in between. The CDR3, as DNA: TGTGCCATCAGTGAAGGCAGGGGAGAGACCCAGTACTTC. Translated: CAISEGRGETQYF.